The 28 T cell receptor beta chains reported below all come from one sample, sequenced in a study of blood T cell repertoires in COVID-19. Only in-frame clones appear in the TCRdb table, and some are missing; sequencing was by immunoSEQ multiplex PCR. This table holds roughly 250,000 clones, 70% to 85% found once. The sample comprised peripheral blood. The receptors come from a woman aged 35 to 49 with active or convalescent COVID-19.

This sequence joins TRBV5-4 and TRBJ2-6; D may be TRBD2 (5 bases). The CDR3 has 16 residues. Germline V gives CDR1 SGHNT, CDR2 YYREEE (reference sequence). The V gene lost 3 bases and the J gene lost 0 bases, with 10 bases spanning the gap. DNA of the CDR3: TGTGCCAGCAGCTCCAGACGGGGCTCTGGGGCCAACGTCCTGACTTTC. This translates into CASSSRRGSGANVLTF.

This sequence joins TRBV5-1 and TRBJ1-4, with unresolved D. Germline values: CDR1 SGHRS, CDR2 YFSETQ. V lost 0 bases and J lost 0, with 3 bases in between. CDR3 length: 14 amino acids. The CDR3 sequence is CASSLAATNEKLFF. In nucleotides, the CDR3 is TGCGCCAGCAGCTTGGCGGCAACTAATGAAAAACTGTTTTTT.

The V call is TRBV3-1 (or the pseudogene TRBV3-2), the J call TRBJ2-5; D unclear. Trimming took 0 bases from V and 4 from J, leaving 6 bases between them. The CDR3 spans 13 residues. Germline V gene lookup returns CDR1 LGHDT and CDR2 YNNKEL (reference sequence). CDR3 sequence reads: CASSQDQSETQYF. In DNA, the CDR3 is TGTGCCAGCAGCCAAGATCAATCAGAGACCCAGTACTTC.

For this clone: The sample holds other DNA sequences that translate to the same CDR3. The chain couples TRBV7-3 to TRBJ2-1, with TRBD2 matching 8 bases. Germline lookup yields CDR1 SGHTA and CDR2 FQGTGA. The CDR3 runs 14 residues. V dropped 4 bases and J dropped 2; count of bases not matched to a gene: 1. In DNA form, the CDR3 reads TGTGCCAGCAGCTCGGGACTAGCCTACAATGAGCAGTTCTTC. Translation gives CASSSGLAYNEQFF.

This clone was seen only a few times. This chain uses TRBV4-2 with TRBJ1-5; a weak D match, TRBD1 (6 bases). V lost 0 bases and J lost 5, with 11 bases in between. Germline values: CDR1 LGHNA, CDR2 YNFKEQ. CDR3 length: 15 residues. The CDR3 nucleotides are TGTGCCAGCAGCCAAGATTGGGCAGGGGATCAGCCCCAGCATTTT. Translation: CASSQDWAGDQPQHF.

This sequence joins TRBV7-9 and TRBJ1-5; weak D call: TRBD1 (5 bases). Per the germline V gene, CDR1 is SEHNR and CDR2 is FQNEAQ (reference sequence). The CDR3 contains 18 residues. Trimming removed 0 bases at V and 1 base at J, with 16 bases between. The CDR3 loop reads CASSLAAHQGESNQPQHF. CDR3 in DNA: TGTGCCAGCAGCTTAGCAGCCCACCAGGGCGAGAGCAATCAGCCCCAGCATTTT. The variable domain in full, with the rest retrieved from reference TRBV7-9 and TRBJ1-5, is DTGVSQNPRHKITKRGQNVTFRCDPISEHNRLYWYRQTLGQGPEFLTYFQNEAQLEKSRLLSDRFSAERPKGSFSTLEIQRTEQGDSAMYLCASSLAAHQGESNQPQHFGDGTRLSIL.

This rearrangement joins TRBV3-1 (or the pseudogene TRBV3-2) to TRBJ2-1; D is undetermined. V lost 1 base, J lost 4 bases, and 8 bases lay in between. Per the germline V gene, CDR1 is LGHDT and CDR2 is YNNKEL (reference sequence). CDR3 length: 14 amino acids. CDR3 loop: CASSQGLEYNEQFF. CDR3 nucleotides: TGTGCCAGCAGCCAAGGCCTAGAGTACAATGAGCAGTTCTTC.

As concerns this clone: Other DNA sequences from this sample encode an identical CDR3 as well. The V gene is TRBV9, the J gene TRBJ1-1; possibly TRBD1 for D (5 bases). CDR1 is SGDLS, CDR2 YYNGEE, per germline. This CDR3 is 13 amino acids long. V lost 4 bases and J 3 bases, leaving 10 bases between the germline ends. CDR3 region: CASSPLGDTEAFF. CDR3 sequence (DNA): TGTGCCAGCAGCCCTCTAGGGGACACTGAAGCTTTCTTT.

J is TRBJ2-3 and V is TRBV19; D unresolved. The CDR3 sequence is 13 residues long. Germline CDR1 reads LNHDA; CDR2 reads SQIVND (reference sequence). Trimming stripped 5 bases from V and 0 bases from J, with 6 bases between. CDR3 nucleotide sequence: TGTGCCAGTAGTTTAATAAGCACAGATACGCAGTATTTT. This codes for CASSLISTDTQYF.

The chain is built from TRBV5-1 and TRBJ2-1; 13 positions match TRBD2. V trimming: 1 base; J trimming: 3 bases; junction bases outside the gene matches: 16. This CDR3 spans 21 amino acids. Germline V gene sequence: CDR1 SGHRS, CDR2 YFSETQ. The CDR3: CASSLITRTSGGPTLYNEQFF. The CDR3 DNA is TGCGCCAGCAGCTTGATTACTAGGACTAGCGGGGGACCAACCCTCTACAATGAGCAGTTCTTC.

J is TRBJ1-4 and V is TRBV27; D gene uncertain. Trimming cost V 2 bases and J 0 bases, with 7 bases left between them. CDR1 MNHEY and CDR2 SMNVEV come from the germline V gene (reference sequence). The CDR3 is 15 amino acids. DNA of the CDR3: TGTGCCAGCAGTTTAAACGGTGCAACTAATGAAAAACTGTTTTTT. Translated: CASSLNGATNEKLFF.

The chain is built from TRBV28 and TRBJ1-5, with D unresolved. CDR3 length: 15 residues. Germline V CDR1 and CDR2: MDHEN, SYDVKM. Trimming took 6 bases from V and 6 from J, leaving 18 bases between them. The CDR3 loop is CASSYPDYQSQPQHF. The CDR3 nucleotides are TGTGCCAGCAGCTACCCTGATTACCAAAGTCAGCCCCAGCATTTT.

The chain employs TRBV16 and TRBJ1-4; D ambiguous. Trimming shortened V by 4 bases and J by 8 bases, and 20 bases separated the two germline ends. Germline loops: CDR1 KGHSY, CDR2 FQNENV. CDR3 length: 16 amino acids. The CDR3 DNA is TGTGCCAGCAGCCCCAACCCGTACCCCTGGAGGGAAAAACTGTTTTTT. Translating gives CASSPNPYPWREKLFF.

This chain joins TRBV15 and TRBJ2-7, with TRBD1 matching over 7 bases. CDR1 and CDR2 from the germline V gene are LNHNV and YYDKDF (reference sequence). The CDR3 has 15 residues. V was pared by 5 bases and J by 2 bases, with 9 bases of the junction left unmatched. The chain's CDR3 is CATSPRDRAPYEQYF. CDR3 nucleotides: TGTGCCACCAGCCCGAGAGACAGGGCCCCCTACGAGCAGTACTTC.

V gene TRBV2 combines with J gene TRBJ1-5; 9 nucleotides line up with TRBD1. The V gene end was trimmed by 6 bases and the J gene end by 6 bases; junction bases not matched to a gene: 6. Germline V gene data show CDR1 as SNHLY and CDR2 as FYNNEI. The CDR3 contains 14 residues. The CDR3 nucleotides read TGTGCCAGCAGCCAAACAGGGGGCCGTCAGCCCCAGCATTTT. Its translation: CASSQTGGRQPQHF.

The V call is TRBV9, the J call TRBJ1-2, with a tentative D call TRBD1 (6 bases). From germline, CDR1 is SGDLS and CDR2 YYNGEE. The CDR3 is 16 residues long. Trimming stripped 3 bases from V and 4 bases from J, with 19 bases between. CDR3 region: CASSGVEGGKGYGYTF. In DNA form, the CDR3 reads TGTGCCAGCAGCGGTGTGGAAGGGGGTAAAGGCTATGGCTACACCTTC.

This clone was observed a single time. This chain joins TRBV10-3 and TRBJ2-3; weak D call: TRBD2 (7 bases). The germline V and J ends were trimmed by 3 bases and 3 bases, with 19 bases remaining between them. CDR1 ENHRY and CDR2 SYGVKD come from the germline V gene. The CDR3 covers 17 residues. The CDR3 region is CAISEVSAGAQTDTQYF. In nucleotides, the CDR3 is TGTGCCATCAGTGAAGTGTCGGCGGGGGCCCAGACAGATACGCAGTATTTT.

The gene calls are TRBV7-7 and TRBJ2-2, with D possibly matching TRBD1 (5 bases). Germline loops: CDR1 SSHAT, CDR2 FNYEAQ (reference sequence). The CDR3 spans 12 residues. V gave up 11 bases and J gave up 3 bases, with 10 bases separating them. CDR3 coding DNA: TGTGCCGTGGGGCGCCACACCGGGGAGCTGTTTTTT. Amino acid sequence: CAVGRHTGELFF. Combining the CDR3 with reference TRBV7-7 and TRBJ2-2 gives the whole variable domain GAGVSQSPRYKVTKRGQDVTLRCDPISSHATLYWYQQALGQGPEFLTYFNYEAQPDKSGLPSDRFSAERPEGSISTLTIQRTEQRDSAMYRCAVGRHTGELFFGEGSRLTVL.

The chain recombines TRBV28 with TRBJ2-3; the match to TRBD2 covers 8 bases. The V gene's germline CDR1 is MDHEN and CDR2 SYDVKM. Trimming cost V 5 bases and J 1 base; bases outside gene matches: 11. The length of the CDR3 is 17 residues. The CDR3 region is CASSPIRGGRGTDTQYF. The DNA for the CDR3 is TGTGCCAGCAGTCCCATACGGGGGGGCCGGGGCACAGATACGCAGTATTTT.

Turning to this clone: Just one base apart from a much larger clone, this may be a read error. The CDR3 is CASSLDRNTEAFF. The CDR3 DNA sequence: TGTGCCAGCAGCTTAGACAGGAACACTGAAGCTTTCTTT. V is TRBV5-6 and J is TRBJ1-1; weak D call: TRBD1 (5 bases). This CDR3 region has 13 residues. V gave up 2 bases and J gave up 1 base, with 6 bases separating them. CDR1 is SGHDT, CDR2 YYEEEE, per germline.

The J gene is TRBJ1-2, the V gene TRBV6-5; no definite D call. Germline V gene lookup returns CDR1 MNHEY and CDR2 SVGAGI. The V gene lost 10 bases and the J gene lost 0 bases, with 12 bases spanning the gap. The CDR3 covers 13 residues. CDR3 bases: TGTGCCACTCAGCGGGAGACTAACTATGGCTACACCTTC. Encoded protein: CATQRETNYGYTF.

This clone was picked up many times. The rearrangement uses TRBV4-2 and TRBJ2-4, with a weak D call TRBD1 (5 bases). The CDR3 length is 13 residues. V shed 4 bases and J shed 7 bases, with 11 bases lying between them. The germline gives CDR1 LGHNA, CDR2 YNFKEQ. The CDR3 loop is CASSLGQSNIQYF. In DNA form, the CDR3 reads TGTGCCAGCAGCCTCGGACAATCTAACATTCAGTACTTC.

The chain uses TRBV12-2 and TRBJ1-2; whether TRBD1, the table's D call, matches the DNA was not checked. TRBV12-2 is a known pseudogene. This CDR3 region has 17 residues. The CDR3 DNA follows: TGTGCAAGTCGCTTAGAAAGACAGGGGGAGGGCTACTATGGCTACACCTTC. Amino acid sequence: CASRLERQGEGYYGYTF.

The V gene is TRBV6-5, the J gene TRBJ1-2; 8 bases map to TRBD1. The CDR3 spans 15 residues. Trimming took 6 bases from V and 8 from J; bases not matched to a gene: 14. From germline, CDR1 is MNHEY and CDR2 SVGAGI. CDR3 in amino acids: CASSGSPGGEGGYTF. For the CDR3, the DNA is TGTGCCAGCAGCGGATCCCCAGGGGGCGAAGGCGGCTACACCTTC.

The chain has TRBV25-1 and TRBJ2-3; TRBD2 agrees at 10 bases. V was clipped by 6 bases and J by 0 bases; unmatched bases: 3. There are 15 residues in the CDR3. Germline values: CDR1 MGHDK, CDR2 SYGVNS. The CDR3 nucleotides read TGTGCCAGCAGCGTTAGCGGGGGGAGCACAGATACGCAGTATTTT. This encodes CASSVSGGSTDTQYF.

This clone was seen a handful of times. The chain carries TRBV6-1 and TRBJ2-3; D is unresolved. CDR1 is MNHNS, CDR2 SASEGT, per germline. There are 14 residues in the CDR3. V dropped 2 bases and J dropped 3 bases, with 9 bases sitting between them. The CDR3 DNA is TGTGCCAGCAGTGAACAGTCGCTTACAGATACGCAGTATTTT. Its protein product is CASSEQSLTDTQYF.

The chain uses TRBV7-9 and TRBJ2-3, with D tentatively TRBD2 (6 bases). V was shortened by 3 bases and J by 2 bases, with 9 bases between the two germline ends. This CDR3 has 14 amino acids. Per the germline V gene, CDR1 is SEHNR and CDR2 is FQNEAQ (reference sequence). The CDR3 here is CASSLASDTDTQYF. The CDR3 DNA reads TGTGCCAGCAGCTTGGCTAGCGACACAGATACGCAGTATTTT.

For this clone: At one end, the junction sequence differs from germline, possibly due to a read error. The chain links TRBV23-1 to TRBJ1-5; TRBD1 is a possible D gene (6 bases). TRBV23-1 counts as an open reading frame of uncertain function. The CDR3 spans 20 residues. The CDR3 DNA is TGCGCCTGCAGTCAGCGGGGGGGGAGACAGGACATCTATAGCAATCAGCCCCAGCATTTT. Amino acid sequence: CACSQRGGRQDIYSNQPQHF.